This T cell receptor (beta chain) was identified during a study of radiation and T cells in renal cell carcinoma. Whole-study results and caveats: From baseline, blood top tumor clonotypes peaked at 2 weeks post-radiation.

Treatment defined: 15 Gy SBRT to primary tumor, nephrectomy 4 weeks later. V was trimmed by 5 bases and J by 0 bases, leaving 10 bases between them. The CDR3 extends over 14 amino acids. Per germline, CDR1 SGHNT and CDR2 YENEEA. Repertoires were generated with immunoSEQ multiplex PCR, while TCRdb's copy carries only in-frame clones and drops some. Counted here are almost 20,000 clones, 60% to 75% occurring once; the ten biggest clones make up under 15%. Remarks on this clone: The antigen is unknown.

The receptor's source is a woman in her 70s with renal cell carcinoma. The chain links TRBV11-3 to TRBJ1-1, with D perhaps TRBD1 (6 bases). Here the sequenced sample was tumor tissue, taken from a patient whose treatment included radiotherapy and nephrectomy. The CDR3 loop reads CASSPRGLNTEAFF. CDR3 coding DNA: TGTGCCAGCAGCCCCCGGGGGCTGAACACTGAAGCTTTCTTT.